This T cell receptor (beta chain) comes out of a study of monozygotic twins with inflammatory bowel disease (dated by TCRdb to between 2018 and 2020). For the wider study: In total, around 28 monozygotic twin pairs made up the full study: 19 Danish pairs, all IBD-discordant, plus nine German pairs, of which four were IBD-concordant and five were IBD-discordant. Within discordant pairs, disease-associated traits were sought mainly by comparing IBD patients with their genetically identical healthy co-twins. Each individual had, on average, about 151 000 unique TCRalpha sequences and 181 000 unique TCRbeta sequences available for analysis. What the authors observed across the whole study: The results gave no support for a single strong signal or clonotype linked to IBD. Compared with healthy twins, IBD patients had fewer clonotypes in common with other individuals, a difference most pronounced in patients showing signs of disease activity. Concordant and discordant twins showed no difference in repertoire similarity, possibly because of limited statistical power. IBD patients had lower TCRbeta repertoire diversity, measured by the inverse Simpson index, than their healthy co-twins. The analysis was unable to tell apart different T cell subtypes. Background noise and inter-individual variability may have been introduced into the repertoires by the differing immunosuppressive treatments among patients.

Receptor libraries were prepared by 5' RACE. Each TCR library was prepared from 3,000 to 4,000 ng of total RNA. For each sample, cDNA was synthesized in eight separate reactions using SMARTScribe reverse transcriptase. Unique molecular identifiers containing a 6-nucleotide sample barcode were introduced through template switching during cDNA synthesis. TCRalpha and TCRbeta cDNA was amplified in two nested PCRs of 16 and 9 cycles, and bead purification was carried out after each PCR. Before amplification, the cDNA was both treated with uracil DNA-glycosylase and purified with the QIAquick PCR purification kit. In the second PCR, Illumina TruSeq-compatible adapters and sample-specific barcodes were added. Library quality and concentration were checked on TapeStation and Qubit, and libraries were pooled at about 5 ng each. The pooled libraries were sequenced with 2 x 100 bp reads and custom sequencing primers on an Illumina HiSeq2500 single-index Rapid Run. On the authors' methods: UMI-based consensus assembly with MiGEC version 1.2.6 was used to correct PCR and sequencing errors. MiXCR version 2.1.1 was used for V(D)J alignment, clonotype assembly and CDR3 extraction. Normalisation of gene usage, clonotype sharing and MAIT/NKT TCR abundance was achieved by analysing the top 1000, 10 000 and 20 000 clonotypes per sample. After downsampling to 27 000 UMIs, diversity was calculated as the inverse Simpson index using the vegan R package. Paired Mann-Whitney U tests were applied to discordant twin pairs, with Benjamini-Hochberg correction for multiple testing. TCRdb reprocessed the raw reads; every CDR3 protein sequence is a single record, and DNA is not supplied. TCRdb assigned the V and J calls; the authors' analysis was not used. This specimen's table enumerates around 450,000 distinct CDR3 sequences. Of the sample, 2.4% falls within the top ten clones.

From each donor, an approximately 2.4 ml peripheral blood sample was drawn into PAXgene tubes and stored at -80 degrees C. Without T cell sorting, total RNA was isolated from whole blood using the PAXgene blood miRNA kit on an automated QIAcube. Peripheral blood from monozygotic twin pairs concordant or discordant for inflammatory bowel disease was subjected to deep TCRalpha and TCRbeta repertoire profiling with unique molecular barcoding. For every twin pair, smoking habits were documented, and each individual was categorised as a current, former or never smoker. Including the terminal cysteine and phenylalanine, the CDR3 comprises 12 residues. No DNA is listed. The germline V gene (reference sequence) provides CDR1 MNHEY and CDR2 SMNVEV. Comment on this clonotype: Its antigen is unknown.

The sample comprised blood. This clonotype was sampled from a human donor with ulcerative colitis or Crohn's disease, or a healthy co-twin of an affected twin (not recorded which). The chain is assembled from TRBV27 and TRBJ2-2. The CDR3 corresponds to CASGLNRGELFF.